The present TCR beta chain was sequenced within a study of T cells in Graves' hyperthyroidism and ophthalmopathy. This clonotype came up many times. The V gene's germline CDR1 is SEHNR and CDR2 FQNEAQ (reference sequence). This CDR3 contains 12 residues. Trimming shortened V by 2 bases and J by 4 bases, and 4 bases separated the two germline ends. Amplified TCR beta CDR3 regions derived from RNA transcripts. Using the HTBI primer set, a first-round RT-PCR was run on the TCR CDR3. TCRdb itself ran the multiplex PCR reads through MiXCR, one entry per CDR3 protein. The data show about 380,000 distinct CDR3 sequences, with about a fifth seen just once and 40% held by the top ten.

The TCR originated in a man aged 18-30 years with Graves' ophthalmopathy. This rearrangement joins TRBV7-9 to TRBJ2-3; D not resolved. The source material was blood. The CDR3 loop is CASSLSADTQYF. The CDR3 DNA follows: TGTGCCAGCAGCTTAAGTGCAGATACGCAGTATTTT. Drawing the rest from reference TRBV7-9 and TRBJ2-3, the complete variable domain is DTGVSQNPRHKITKRGQNVTFRCDPISEHNRLYWYRQTLGQGPEFLTYFQNEAQLEKSRLLSDRFSAERPKGSFSTLEIQRTEQGDSAMYLCASSLSADTQYFGPGTRLTVL.